A single sample gave rise to the 4 T cell receptor beta chains below, sequenced in a study of glioma-infiltrating T cells after dendritic cell vaccination. Time point: after dendritic cell vaccination, including at tumor progression/relapse. The repertoire was sequenced with immunoSEQ multiplex PCR; TCRdb's copy has only in-frame clones and lacks some. Among approximately 99,000 clones listed, around 80% were seen once. Specimen: blood, collected after dendritic cell vaccination. These receptor sequences come from a human donor with glioblastoma.

The chain couples TRBV4-2 to TRBJ1-5, with D hard to call. Looked up from germline, CDR1 is LGHNA and CDR2 is YNFKEQ. V shed 0 bases and J shed 10 bases, with 13 bases lying between them. The CDR3 is 14 amino acids. The CDR3 nucleotides read TGTGCCAGCAGCCAAGATAGTCAGGTTCCCCCCCAGCATTTT. Amino acid sequence: CASSQDSQVPPQHF.

This clone was seen more than once but under ten times. The chain couples TRBV19 to TRBJ1-2; TRBD1 aligns across 7 bases. This CDR3 region has 13 residues. V shed 3 bases, J shed 8 bases, and the junction held 6 bases outside the gene matches. The V gene's germline CDR1 is LNHDA and CDR2 SQIVND (reference sequence). CDR3 protein: CASSMDRLGGYTF. DNA for the CDR3: TGTGCCAGTAGTATGGACAGGTTAGGCGGCTACACCTTC.

The chain recombines TRBV11-1 with TRBJ1-1; no reliable D call. This CDR3 spans 13 amino acids. CDR1 and CDR2 from the germline V gene are SGHAT and FQDESV (reference sequence). The V and J ends lost 7 bases and 3 bases respectively, with 12 bases between them. In DNA form, the CDR3 reads TGTGCCAGCACTGCTGGGAGGTACACTGAAGCTTTCTTT. Encoded protein: CASTAGRYTEAFF. The full variable domain, in which reference TRBV11-1 and TRBJ1-1 provide the parts outside the CDR3, is EAEVAQSPRYKITEKSQAVAFWCDPISGHATLYWYRQILGQGPELLVQFQDESVVDDSQLPKDRFSAERLKGVDSTLKIQPAELGDSAMYLCASTAGRYTEAFFGQGTRLTVV.

The chain carries TRBV29-1 and TRBJ2-7; D perhaps matches TRBD2 (5 bases). The CDR3 is 11 residues long. CDR1 is SQVTM and CDR2 is ANQGSEA in the germline V gene. V was clipped by 3 bases and J by 4 bases, with 7 bases between them. The CDR3 coding sequence is TGCAGCGTTGATCGGGGTTACGAGCAGTACTTC. It is translated as CSVDRGYEQYF.